A selection of T cell receptor beta chains follows, all from one sample in a study of blood T cell repertoires in COVID-19. TCRdb's table, derived via immunoSEQ multiplex PCR, lists solely in-frame clones and lacks some. This table has nearly 25,000 clones, approximately 80% appearing once. The specimen sequenced was peripheral blood. All receptors come from a woman between 65 and 79 years old with COVID-19, enrolled during active disease. Each CDR3 is given with its conserved first and last residue. The order of the fields is clone size, V gene, D gene, J gene, CDR3 DNA, CDR3 protein. The D gene is left open where the match is weak. Expanded clones get a size class; other rows say once, few or many, or leave the size out.

size: -
V: TRBV15
D: TRBD1
J: TRBJ2-2
DNA: TGTGCCACCAGCAGAGATTCCGGGACAGGGAACACCGGGGAGCTGTTTTTT
CDR3: CATSRDSGTGNTGELFF

size: -
V: TRBV5-1
D: -
J: TRBJ1-4
DNA: TGCGCCAGCAGCTTGCTGCCCATCGGTACAGCCATTAATGAAAAACTGTTTTTT
CDR3: CASSLLPIGTAINEKLFF

size: -
V: TRBV28
D: TRBD1
J: TRBJ1-1
DNA: TGTGCCAGCAGTACCTGGGACAGGGGGGAAGCTTTCTTT
CDR3: CASSTWDRGEAFF

size: -
V: TRBV10-2
D: -
J: TRBJ2-3
DNA: TGCGCCAGCAGTCGCTTTGGCGGGACGCAGACAGATACGCAGTATTTT
CDR3: CASSRFGGTQTDTQYF

size: few
V: TRBV2
D: -
J: TRBJ2-5
DNA: TGTGCCAGCAGTGAAGGAGGCCCGTACCAAGAGACCCAGTACTTC
CDR3: CASSEGGPYQETQYF

size: -
V: TRBV14
D: -
J: TRBJ1-1
DNA: TGTGCCAGCAGCCAAGGAGGGTACACTGAAGCTTTCTTT
CDR3: CASSQGGYTEAFF

size: -
V: TRBV18
D: TRBD1
J: TRBJ2-7
DNA: TGTGCCAGCTCACCAGCCCAGGGACAGGGGAGGTCCGAGCAGTACTTC
CDR3: CASSPAQGQGRSEQYF

size: -
V: TRBV3-1/TRBV3-2
D: -
J: TRBJ2-3
DNA: TGTGCCAGCAGCCTGTCGGATAGCGGCCAGTTCACAGATACGCAGTATTTT
CDR3: CASSLSDSGQFTDTQYF

size: -
V: TRBV7-9
D: TRBD2
J: TRBJ2-2
DNA: TGTGCCAGCAGTCCCCGACTAGCGGCCGGGGAGCTGTTTTTT
CDR3: CASSPRLAAGELFF

size: -
V: TRBV3-1/TRBV3-2
D: TRBD1
J: TRBJ1-3
DNA: TGTGCCAGCAGCCAAAAGTTGGCAGGGGGAATCTCTGGAAACACCATATATTTT
CDR3: CASSQKLAGGISGNTIYF

size: once
V: TRBV7-8
D: -
J: TRBJ1-2
DNA: TGTGCCAGCAGCGTATACAGGGCTGGCTATGGCTACACCTTC
CDR3: CASSVYRAGYGYTF

size: -
V: TRBV7-2
D: -
J: TRBJ1-1
DNA: TGTGCCAGCAGCTCGCCGGGACAGAACACTGAAGCTTTCTTT
CDR3: CASSSPGQNTEAFF

size: -
V: TRBV5-4
D: -
J: TRBJ1-1
DNA: TGTGCCAGCAGCTTCTCTCGGTTGAACACTGAAGCTTTCTTT
CDR3: CASSFSRLNTEAFF

size: -
V: TRBV3-1/TRBV3-2
D: -
J: TRBJ1-2
DNA: TGTGCCGGCTCGTGGGGGGACTATGGCTACACCTTC
CDR3: CAGSWGDYGYTF

size: -
V: TRBV19
D: TRBD2
J: TRBJ2-1
DNA: TGTGCCAGTAGTCCCCTACGGGGGGGTTCCTACAATGAGCAGTTCTTC
CDR3: CASSPLRGGSYNEQFF

size: -
V: TRBV3-1/TRBV3-2
D: TRBD2
J: TRBJ2-3
DNA: TGTGCCAGCAGCCAAGATCCGGCGGGAGGAACAGATACGCAGTATTTT
CDR3: CASSQDPAGGTDTQYF